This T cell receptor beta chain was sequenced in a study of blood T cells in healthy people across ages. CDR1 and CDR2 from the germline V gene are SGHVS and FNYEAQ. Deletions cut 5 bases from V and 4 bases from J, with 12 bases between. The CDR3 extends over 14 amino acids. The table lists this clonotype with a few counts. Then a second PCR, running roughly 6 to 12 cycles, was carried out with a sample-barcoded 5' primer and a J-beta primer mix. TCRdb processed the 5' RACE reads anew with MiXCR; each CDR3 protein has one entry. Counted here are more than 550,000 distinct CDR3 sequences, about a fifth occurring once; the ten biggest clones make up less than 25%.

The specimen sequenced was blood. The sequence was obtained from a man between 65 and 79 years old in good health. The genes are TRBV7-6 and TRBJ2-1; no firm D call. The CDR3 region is CASSPIAAYNEQFF. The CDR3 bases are TGTGCCAGCAGCCCAATAGCAGCGTACAATGAGCAGTTCTTC.